This T cell receptor (beta chain) was sequenced in a study of immune evolution from preneoplasia to lung adenocarcinoma. After pathologic assessment, macro-dissection selected premalignant or tumor cells for extraction. Clones were read by immunoSEQ multiplex PCR, and TCRdb kept only the in-frame ones, dropping some. In the table there are 9,000 to 13,000 clones, approximately 80% of which are singletons. This CDR3 is built from 12 residues. Trimming pared 9 bases from V and 5 bases from J, leaving 14 bases between. The V gene's germline CDR1 is MNHEY and CDR2 SVGAGI. Only one count was recorded for this clone.

V and J are TRBV6-5 and TRBJ2-7; TRBD1 might be the D (5 bases). This sequence was found in a person aged 65 to 85 with lung adenocarcinoma. Material: FFPE minimally invasive lung adenocarcinoma tissue. As DNA, the CDR3 is TGTGCCAGTGGCAGGGCTGTGGACGAGCAGTACTTC. It yields the protein CASGRAVDEQYF.